The 4 T cell receptor beta chains reported below all come from one sample, sequenced in a study of blood T cells in healthy people across ages. Using a J-beta primer mix together with a sample-barcoded 5' primer, a second PCR was run for roughly 6 to 12 cycles. TCRdb reanalysed the 5' RACE reads using MiXCR and keeps one entry per CDR3 protein. Here the sample spans more than 800,000 distinct CDR3 sequences, roughly 26% being singletons. Sequencing was carried out using blood. The receptor set was obtained from a woman at least 80 years old in good health.

This clonotype has a handful of counts. Given a much more abundant clone one base away, this may be a read error. The chain uses TRBV5-1 and TRBJ2-1, with D possibly TRBD1 on 5 matching bases. In germline, CDR1 is SGHRS, CDR2 YFSETQ. This CDR3 has 13 amino acids. The CDR3 DNA reads as TGCGTCAGCAGCTCGACCAGGGATCATGAGCAGTTCTTC. Its translation: CVSSSTRDHEQFF.

This clonotype has a count of ten or more. This sequence joins TRBV12-3 or TRBV12-4 and TRBJ1-2; no firm D call. This CDR3 comprises 13 residues. The V end lost 6 bases, the J end lost 8 bases, and 16 bases lay between the germline ends. CDR3 nucleotides: TGTGCCAGCAGCCCAACGGGCCTTTGGGGCTACACCTTC. Encoded protein: CASSPTGLWGYTF.

This clonotype came up many times. The V gene is TRBV20-1, the J gene TRBJ2-5; 8 positions agree with TRBD2. This CDR3 is 14 amino acids long. CDR1 DFQATT and CDR2 SNEGSKA come from the germline V gene (reference sequence). V dropped 3 bases and J dropped 2; count of bases not matched to a gene: 5. CDR3 in DNA: TGCAGTGCTAGGCGCGGGGGGCGACAAGAGACCCAGTACTTC. Protein sequence: CSARRGGRQETQYF.

The rearrangement uses TRBV4-1 and TRBJ1-2; tentatively, D is TRBD1 (5 bases). The CDR3 sequence is 13 residues long. V lost 6 bases and J 7 bases, leaving 15 bases between the germline ends. Germline V gives CDR1 MGHRA, CDR2 YSYEKL. For the CDR3, the DNA is TGCGCCAGCAGGCCCGGGACTGGTGGTGGCTACACCTTC. The encoded protein is CASRPGTGGGYTF.